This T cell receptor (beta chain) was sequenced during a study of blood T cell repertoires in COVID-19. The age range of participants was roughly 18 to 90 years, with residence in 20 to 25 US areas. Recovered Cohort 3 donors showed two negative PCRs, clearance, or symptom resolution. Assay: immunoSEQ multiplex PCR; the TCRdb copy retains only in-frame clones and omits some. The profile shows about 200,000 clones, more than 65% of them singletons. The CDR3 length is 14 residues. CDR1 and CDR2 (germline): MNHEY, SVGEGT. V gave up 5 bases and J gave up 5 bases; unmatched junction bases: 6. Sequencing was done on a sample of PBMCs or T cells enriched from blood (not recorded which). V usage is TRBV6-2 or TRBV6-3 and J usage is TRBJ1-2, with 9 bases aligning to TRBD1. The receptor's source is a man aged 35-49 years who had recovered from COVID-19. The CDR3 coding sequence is TGTGCCAGCAGTCAAACAGGGGGCTATTATGGCTACACCTTC. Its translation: CASSQTGGYYGYTF.